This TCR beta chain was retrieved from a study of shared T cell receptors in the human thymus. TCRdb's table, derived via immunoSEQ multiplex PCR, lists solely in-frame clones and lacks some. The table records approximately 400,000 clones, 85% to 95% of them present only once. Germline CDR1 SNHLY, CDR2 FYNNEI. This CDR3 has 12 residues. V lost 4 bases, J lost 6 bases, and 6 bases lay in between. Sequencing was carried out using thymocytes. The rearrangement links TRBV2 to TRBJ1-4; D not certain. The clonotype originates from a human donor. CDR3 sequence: CASSGRHEKLFF. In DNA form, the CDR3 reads TGTGCCAGCAGTGGTAGGCATGAAAAACTGTTTTTT.